The 23 T cell receptor beta chains below were found in one sample sequenced in a study of blood T cell repertoires in COVID-19. Produced via immunoSEQ multiplex PCR; TCRdb's table is partial and in-frame only. In the table there are about 190,000 clones, more than 65% of which are singletons. Specimen: peripheral blood. The receptor set was obtained from a woman of 80 years or more with active or convalescent COVID-19.

The J gene is TRBJ1-4, the V gene TRBV3-1 (or the pseudogene TRBV3-2); the D is unclear. From germline, CDR1 is LGHDT and CDR2 YNNKEL (reference sequence). The germline V and J ends were trimmed by 3 bases and 3 bases, with 5 bases remaining between them. The CDR3 contains 13 residues. In nucleotides, the CDR3 is TGTGCCAGCAGCCACTTCCCTAATGAAAAACTGTTTTTT. The encoded protein is CASSHFPNEKLFF.

This chain uses TRBV5-1 with TRBJ2-1; no clear D gene. The germline V gene has CDR1 SGHRS and CDR2 YFSETQ. The CDR3 is 17 amino acids. The V end was cut by 4 bases, the J end by 0 bases, with 17 bases between. Here the CDR3 reads CASSLNHLPSSYNEQFF. In nucleotides, the CDR3 is TGCGCCAGCAGCCTAAATCACCTCCCAAGCTCCTACAATGAGCAGTTCTTC.

The chain is built from TRBV5-4 and TRBJ2-6; D gene ambiguous. Germline V CDR1 and CDR2: SGHNT, YYREEE (reference sequence). The V gene lost 4 bases and the J gene lost 0 bases, with 11 bases spanning the gap. This CDR3 region has 16 residues. The CDR3 DNA is TGTGCCAGCAGCCCCCCGGGTGGCTCTGGGGCCAACGTCCTGACTTTC. It translates to CASSPPGGSGANVLTF.

The chain employs TRBV9 and TRBJ2-1, with 10 bases identical to TRBD2. J gave up 9 bases and V 0 bases, and 0 bases lay outside the gene matches. This CDR3 has 13 amino acids. CDR1 is SGDLS, CDR2 YYNGEE, per germline. In DNA form, the CDR3 reads TGTGCCAGCAGCGTAGCTAGCGGGAGTGAGCAGTTCTTC. This codes for CASSVASGSEQFF.

V gene TRBV5-1 combines with J gene TRBJ2-3; D unclear. The CDR3 is 14 amino acids. Trimming took 4 bases from V and 4 from J, leaving 13 bases between them. CDR1 and CDR2 from the germline V gene are SGHRS and YFSETQ. CDR3 protein: CASSNGASPDTQYF. The CDR3 nucleotides read TGCGCCAGCAGCAACGGAGCCTCCCCAGATACGCAGTATTTT.

This chain connects TRBV6-1 to TRBJ2-1, with TRBD2 identical over 11 bases. In germline, CDR1 is MNHNS, CDR2 SASEGT. The CDR3 length is 16 residues. The V segment lost 0 bases and the J segment 8 bases; nucleotides outside the gene matches: 6. The CDR3 spells CASSEALLAGGDEQFF. The CDR3 nucleotides are TGTGCCAGCAGTGAAGCTCTGCTAGCGGGAGGCGATGAGCAGTTCTTC.

This sequence joins TRBV24-1 and TRBJ2-7; perhaps TRBD1 as D (5 bases). Germline assignment: CDR1 KGHDR and CDR2 SFDVKD. There are 15 residues in the CDR3. Trimming stripped 9 bases from V and 4 bases from J, with 21 bases between. Here the CDR3 DNA reads TGTGCCACCGCCCGCAGGGTTAAAATGTCATACGAGCAGTACTTC. Translated: CATARRVKMSYEQYF.

This sequence joins TRBV6-5 and TRBJ2-2; a weak D match, TRBD2 (5 bases). The CDR3 is made up of 15 amino acids. Per germline, CDR1 MNHEY and CDR2 SVGAGI. V was cut by 7 bases and J by 6 bases, with 18 bases left in between. Here the CDR3 reads CASKGLAITAGELFF. The CDR3 DNA reads as TGTGCCAGCAAAGGCCTAGCCATCACAGCCGGGGAGCTGTTTTTT.

This clone showed up just once. The V gene is TRBV3-1 (or the pseudogene TRBV3-2), the J gene TRBJ1-5; tentative D call: TRBD1 (6 bases). Trimming removed 2 bases from V and 5 bases from J, with 10 bases in between. This CDR3 has 14 amino acids. Germline lookup yields CDR1 LGHDT and CDR2 YNNKEL (reference sequence). The CDR3 region is CASSQTGKDQPQHF. The CDR3 DNA reads as TGTGCCAGCAGCCAAACAGGGAAAGATCAGCCCCAGCATTTT.

The rearrangement joins TRBV4-1 to TRBJ1-2, with a possible D match to TRBD1 (6 bases). This CDR3 has 16 residues. Germline V lookup: CDR1 MGHRA, CDR2 YSYEKL. V dropped 0 bases and J dropped 4 bases, with 15 bases sitting between them. The CDR3 loop is CASSQDQGRGGYGYTF. The CDR3 nucleotides are TGCGCCAGCAGCCAAGATCAGGGCAGAGGGGGCTATGGCTACACCTTC.

The chain employs TRBV27 and TRBJ1-4; D not certain. The CDR3 has 13 residues. The ends were cut back, 0 bases at V and 6 bases at J, with 5 bases in the middle. CDR1 MNHEY and CDR2 SMNVEV come from the germline V gene (reference sequence). The CDR3 protein is CASSLSRYEKLFF. The CDR3 DNA follows: TGTGCCAGCAGTTTATCCAGATATGAAAAACTGTTTTTT.

The chain carries TRBV5-1 and TRBJ1-3, with D perhaps matching TRBD1 (5 bases). CDR1 SGHRS and CDR2 YFSETQ come from the germline V gene. Trimming shortened V by 4 bases and J by 2 bases, and 10 bases separated the two germline ends. CDR3 length equals 14 residues. CDR3 loop: CASSPQGTGNTIYF. The CDR3 DNA is TGCGCCAGCAGCCCCCAGGGTACTGGAAACACCATATATTTT.

V gene TRBV18 combines with J gene TRBJ2-4; 11 bases align to TRBD2. Trimming took 6 bases from V and 2 from J; bases not matched to a gene: 9. Germline values: CDR1 KGHSH, CDR2 LQKENI. The CDR3 is 17 residues long. The CDR3 region has the DNA TGTGCCAGCTCTTCTAGCGGGAGGTCCCTTTCCAAAAACATTCAGTACTTC. Protein product: CASSSSGRSLSKNIQYF.

This clone showed up just a few times. V is TRBV2 and J is TRBJ1-3; a weak D match, TRBD1 (5 bases). Trimming shortened V by 1 base and J by 0 bases, and 10 bases separated the two germline ends. The CDR3 loop spans 16 amino acids. From germline, CDR1 is SNHLY and CDR2 FYNNEI. CDR3 bases: TGTGCCAGCAGTGAAGGTAACAGGCTCTCTGGAAACACCATATATTTT. It specifies CASSEGNRLSGNTIYF.

A few counts support this clone. The chain combines TRBV18 with TRBJ2-3; 7 bases agree with TRBD2. CDR1 and CDR2 from the germline V gene are KGHSH and LQKENI. The CDR3 covers 15 residues. V lost 0 bases and J lost 5; bases outside the gene matches: 5. This chain's CDR3 is CASSPPGGRGDTQYF. CDR3 in DNA: TGTGCCAGCTCACCACCGGGAGGGCGGGGAGATACGCAGTATTTT.

This clone was detected a few times. The J gene is TRBJ2-3, the V gene TRBV5-6; maybe TRBD1 (6 bases). This CDR3 has 14 amino acids. CDR1 SGHDT and CDR2 YYEEEE come from the germline V gene. Trimming stripped 3 bases from V and 5 bases from J, with 13 bases between. The CDR3 region is CASSSRTAGDTQYF. The CDR3 DNA is TGTGCCAGCAGCTCCAGGACAGCCGGAGATACGCAGTATTTT. The full variable domain, in which reference TRBV5-6 and TRBJ2-3 provide the parts outside the CDR3, is DAGVTQSPTHLIKTRGQQVTLRCSPKSGHDTVSWYQQALGQGPQFIFQYYEEEERQRGNFPDRFSGHQFPNYSSELNVNALLLGDSALYLCASSSRTAGDTQYFGPGTRLTVL.

This clone occurred once. The chain is built from TRBV14 and TRBJ2-5; 7 bases map to TRBD2. The CDR3 runs 15 residues. With V trimmed by 1 base and J by 5 bases, 7 bases remained unmatched. Germline CDR1 and CDR2: SGHDN and FVKESK. CDR3 region: CASSQGRQGGETQYF. DNA for the CDR3: TGTGCCAGCAGCCAAGGTCGGCAGGGAGGGGAGACCCAGTACTTC.

This chain joins TRBV6-5 and TRBJ1-2; tentatively, D is TRBD1 (5 bases). In germline, CDR1 is MNHEY, CDR2 SVGAGI. V lost 4 bases and J 4 bases, leaving 13 bases between the germline ends. There are 14 residues in the CDR3. In DNA, the CDR3 is TGTGCCAGCAGTTTGAGCAGGGTGGCCTATGGCTACACCTTC. This codes for CASSLSRVAYGYTF.

The chain carries TRBV5-8 and TRBJ1-1; 7 nucleotides align to TRBD1. CDR3 length: 15 amino acids. The germline gives CDR1 SGHTS, CDR2 YDEGEE. With 3 bases clipped from V and 4 bases from J, the junction kept 9 bases outside the gene matches. This CDR3 is CASSSGQWKGTEAFF. The CDR3 nucleotides are TGTGCCAGCAGCTCGGGACAGTGGAAAGGCACTGAAGCTTTCTTT.

This clone was detected a few times. This chain uses TRBV6-1 with TRBJ1-4; TRBD1 is a possible D gene (6 bases). CDR3 length equals 15 residues. With 3 bases removed from V and 7 bases from J, the gap between germline ends came to 15 bases. Germline CDR1 reads MNHNS; CDR2 reads SASEGT. This chain's CDR3 is CASSDGTNLGEKLFF. The CDR3 DNA sequence: TGTGCCAGCAGTGACGGGACAAACTTGGGTGAAAAACTGTTTTTT.

The chain links TRBV5-5 to TRBJ2-1, with TRBD2 identical over 11 bases. V gave up 3 bases and J gave up 3 bases; unmatched junction bases: 2. The CDR3 consists of 15 residues. Germline CDR1 SGHKS, CDR2 YYEKEE (reference sequence). In DNA form, the CDR3 reads TGTGCCAGCAGCTCTAGCGGGGGGTACTACAATGAGCAGTTCTTC. Translating gives CASSSSGGYYNEQFF.

V gene TRBV3-1 (or the pseudogene TRBV3-2) combines with J gene TRBJ2-7, with TRBD2 as a possible D gene (6 bases). Trimming stripped 4 bases from V and 0 bases from J, with 10 bases between. Germline-derived CDR1 and CDR2 are LGHDT and YNNKEL (reference sequence). This CDR3 is built from 14 residues. The chain's CDR3 is CASSRGLLSYEQYF. CDR3 nucleotides: TGTGCCAGCAGCCGGGGACTTCTCTCCTACGAGCAGTACTTC.

CDR3 sequence: CASSWGLEGTEAFF. CDR3 in DNA: TGCGCCAGCAGCTGGGGTTTGGAGGGGACTGAAGCTTTCTTT. The chain uses TRBV5-1 and TRBJ1-1; D may be TRBD1 (5 bases). Per the germline V gene, CDR1 is SGHRS and CDR2 is YFSETQ. The CDR3 length is 14 residues. V was clipped by 3 bases and J by 5 bases, with 14 bases between them.